The present TCR beta chain was sequenced within a study of graft-versus-host responses after intestinal transplantation. Study summary: Each recipient received a multivisceral, liver-intestinal, or isolated intestinal graft.

Data came from immunoSEQ multiplex PCR; TCRdb stores just in-frame clones and leaves some out. The sample contains about 13,000 clones, about four fifths of which appear only once. To note about this clone: Other nucleotide sequences from this sample produce the same CDR3.

Trimming removed 0 bases from V and 3 bases from J, with 9 bases in between. This CDR3 contains 14 residues. CDR1 SGHRS and CDR2 YFSETQ come from the germline V gene. The source material was PBMCs, sampled after intestinal transplantation. This TCR came from a human patient who received an intestinal transplant, so some T cells may come from the graft donor. The chain couples TRBV5-1 to TRBJ2-5; the D gene is possibly TRBD2 (5 bases). The DNA of the CDR3 is TGCGCCAGCAGCTTGGCTAGGGAGAAAGAGACCCAGTACTTC. Translated, it gives CASSLAREKETQYF.